This T cell receptor beta chain was documented in a study of blood T cell repertoires in COVID-19. The repertoire was sequenced with immunoSEQ multiplex PCR; TCRdb's copy has only in-frame clones and lacks some. The sample records 250,000 or so clones, 91% being singletons. CDR1 is MDHEN and CDR2 is SYDVKM in the germline V gene. V lost 6 bases and J lost 7, with 10 bases in between. This CDR3 is built from 13 residues. This TCR was sampled from a man aged 40-55 years who had been exposed to COVID-19. This chain links TRBV28 with TRBJ1-6, with TRBD1 as a possible D gene (6 bases). The sequencing sample was made of PBMCs or T cells enriched from blood (not recorded which). CDR3 region: CASRLTGNSPLHF. The CDR3 DNA reads TGTGCCAGCAGACTCACAGGGAATTCACCCCTCCACTTT. Full variable domain (missing parts from reference TRBV28 and TRBJ1-6): DVKVTQSSRYLVKRTGEKVFLECVQDMDHENMFWYRQDPGLGLRLIYFSYDVKMKEKGDIPEGYSVSREKKERFSLILESASTNQTSMYLCASRLTGNSPLHFGNGTRLTVT.